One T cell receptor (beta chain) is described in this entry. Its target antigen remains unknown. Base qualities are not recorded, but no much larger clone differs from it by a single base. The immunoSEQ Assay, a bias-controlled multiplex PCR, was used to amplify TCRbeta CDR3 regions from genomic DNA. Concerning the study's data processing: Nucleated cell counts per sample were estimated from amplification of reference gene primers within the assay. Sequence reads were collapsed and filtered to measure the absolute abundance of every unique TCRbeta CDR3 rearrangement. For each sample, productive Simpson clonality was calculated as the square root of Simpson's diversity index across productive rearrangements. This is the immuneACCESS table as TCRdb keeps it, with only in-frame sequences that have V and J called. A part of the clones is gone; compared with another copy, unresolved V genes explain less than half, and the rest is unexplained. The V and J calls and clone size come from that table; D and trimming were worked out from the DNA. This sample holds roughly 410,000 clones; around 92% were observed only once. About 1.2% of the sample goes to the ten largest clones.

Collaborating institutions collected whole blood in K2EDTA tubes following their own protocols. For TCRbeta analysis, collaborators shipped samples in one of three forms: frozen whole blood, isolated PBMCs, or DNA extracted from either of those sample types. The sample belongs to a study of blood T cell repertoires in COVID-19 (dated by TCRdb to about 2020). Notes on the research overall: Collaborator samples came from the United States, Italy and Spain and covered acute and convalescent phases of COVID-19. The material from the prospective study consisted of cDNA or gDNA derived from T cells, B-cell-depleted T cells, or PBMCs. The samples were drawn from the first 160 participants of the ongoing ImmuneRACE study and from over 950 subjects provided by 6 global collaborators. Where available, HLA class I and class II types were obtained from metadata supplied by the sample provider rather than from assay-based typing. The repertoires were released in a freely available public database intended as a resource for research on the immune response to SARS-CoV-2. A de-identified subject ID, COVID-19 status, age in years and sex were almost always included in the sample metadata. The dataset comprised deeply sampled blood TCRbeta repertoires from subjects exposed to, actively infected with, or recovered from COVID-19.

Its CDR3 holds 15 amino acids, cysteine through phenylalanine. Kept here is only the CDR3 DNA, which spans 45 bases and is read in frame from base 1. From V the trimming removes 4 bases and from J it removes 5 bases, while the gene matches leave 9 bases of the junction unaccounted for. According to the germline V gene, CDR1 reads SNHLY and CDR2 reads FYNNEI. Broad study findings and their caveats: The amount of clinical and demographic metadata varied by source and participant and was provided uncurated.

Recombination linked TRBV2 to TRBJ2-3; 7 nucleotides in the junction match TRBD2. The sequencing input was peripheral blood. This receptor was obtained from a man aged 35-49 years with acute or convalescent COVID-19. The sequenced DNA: TGTGCCAGCAGTGTGGCGGGAGCAGGTGAAGATACGCAGTATTTT. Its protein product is CASSVAGAGEDTQYF.